This TCR beta chain was found in a study of cytomegalovirus exposure and HLA in healthy donors. Across the whole study: Genotyping showed around 81% of over 350 donors falling in the Caucasian-associated ancestry cluster. Points from the study as a whole: Most TCR beta V segments were productive about 90% or about 30% of the time in an earlier analysis. Later analysis suggested links between common viral pathogens and several top significant clusters. In vitro, three CMV-associated chains proved specific for CMV antigens.

The PCR contained 60 Vbeta and 13 Jbeta primers. Using immunoSEQ multiplex PCR, the repertoire was profiled, and TCRdb retains in-frame clones only, with some absent. The data show hundreds of thousands of clones, around 79% seen once. Trimming at V came to 8 bases and at J to 5 bases, leaving 5 bases not matched to a gene. Germline lookup yields CDR1 MNHEY and CDR2 SVGAGI. The CDR3 extends over 13 amino acids. Comment on this clone: Its cognate antigen is unknown.

V is TRBV6-5 and J is TRBJ2-3; 9 bases map to TRBD2. The material sequenced was PBMCs. The sequence was collected from a girl aged 2 to 9 in good health and CMV-seronegative. The CDR3 DNA reads TGTGCCAGCGGGACTAGCAGAAAAGATACGCAGTATTTT. Its protein product is CASGTSRKDTQYF.